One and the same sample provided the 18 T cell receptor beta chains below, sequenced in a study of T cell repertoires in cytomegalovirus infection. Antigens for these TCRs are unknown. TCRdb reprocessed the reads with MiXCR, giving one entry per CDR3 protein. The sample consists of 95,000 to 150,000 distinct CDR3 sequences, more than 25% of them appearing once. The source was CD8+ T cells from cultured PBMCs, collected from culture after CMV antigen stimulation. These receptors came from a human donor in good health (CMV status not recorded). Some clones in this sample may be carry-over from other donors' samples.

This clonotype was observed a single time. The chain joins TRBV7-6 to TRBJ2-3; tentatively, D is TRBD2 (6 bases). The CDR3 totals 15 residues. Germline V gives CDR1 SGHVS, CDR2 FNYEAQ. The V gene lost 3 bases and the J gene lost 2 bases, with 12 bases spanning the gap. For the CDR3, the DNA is TGTGCCAGCAGCTTCGGGGGAGCGCCCACAGATACGCAGTATTTT. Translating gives CASSFGGAPTDTQYF.

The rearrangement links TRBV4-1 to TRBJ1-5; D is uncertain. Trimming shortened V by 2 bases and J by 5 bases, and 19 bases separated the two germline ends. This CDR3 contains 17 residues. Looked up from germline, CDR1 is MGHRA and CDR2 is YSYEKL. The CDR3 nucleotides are TGCGCCAGCAGCCAATCCCCCCGGGGAGGTATCGATCAGCCCCAGCATTTT. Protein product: CASSQSPRGGIDQPQHF.

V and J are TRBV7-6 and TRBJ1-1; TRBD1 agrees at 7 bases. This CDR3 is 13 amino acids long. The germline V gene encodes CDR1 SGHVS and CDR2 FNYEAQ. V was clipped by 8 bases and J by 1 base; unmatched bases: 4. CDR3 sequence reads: CASSRGRNTEAFF. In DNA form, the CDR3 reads TGTGCCAGCTCAAGGGGGCGGAACACTGAAGCTTTCTTT.

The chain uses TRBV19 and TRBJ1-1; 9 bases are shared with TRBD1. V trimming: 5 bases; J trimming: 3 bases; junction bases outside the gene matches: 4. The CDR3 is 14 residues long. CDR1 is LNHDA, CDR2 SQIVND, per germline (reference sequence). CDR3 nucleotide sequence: TGTGCCAGTAGTTGGGGACAGGGCCACACTGAAGCTTTCTTT. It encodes CASSWGQGHTEAFF.

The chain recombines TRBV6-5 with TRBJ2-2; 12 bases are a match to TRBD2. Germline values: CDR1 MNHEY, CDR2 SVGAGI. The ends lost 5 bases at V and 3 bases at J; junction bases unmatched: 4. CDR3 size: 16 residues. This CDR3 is CASSLAGGPYTGELFF. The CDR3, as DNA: TGTGCCAGCAGTCTAGCGGGGGGGCCGTACACCGGGGAGCTGTTTTTT.

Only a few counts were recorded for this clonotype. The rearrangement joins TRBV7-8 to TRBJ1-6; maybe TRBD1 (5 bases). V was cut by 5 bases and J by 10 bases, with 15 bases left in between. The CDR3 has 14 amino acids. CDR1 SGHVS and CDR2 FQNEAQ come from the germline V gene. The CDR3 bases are TGTGCCAGCAGCCGGGGCGGGGTAGGATCACCCCTCCACTTT. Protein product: CASSRGGVGSPLHF.

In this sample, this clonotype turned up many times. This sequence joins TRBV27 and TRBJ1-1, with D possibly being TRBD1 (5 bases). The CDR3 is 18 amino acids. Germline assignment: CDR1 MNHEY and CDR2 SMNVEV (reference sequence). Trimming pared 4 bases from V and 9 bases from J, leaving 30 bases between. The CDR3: CASSSRTTMTTATRQAFF. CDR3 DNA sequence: TGTGCCAGCAGTTCACGTACCACAATGACGACAGCTACCAGGCAAGCTTTCTTT.

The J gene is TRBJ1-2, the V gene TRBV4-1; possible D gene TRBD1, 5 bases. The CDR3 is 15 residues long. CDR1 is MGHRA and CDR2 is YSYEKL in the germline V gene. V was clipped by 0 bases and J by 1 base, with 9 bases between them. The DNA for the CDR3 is TGCGCCAGCAGCCAAGATTTCCAGGGTAACTATGGCTACACCTTC. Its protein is CASSQDFQGNYGYTF.

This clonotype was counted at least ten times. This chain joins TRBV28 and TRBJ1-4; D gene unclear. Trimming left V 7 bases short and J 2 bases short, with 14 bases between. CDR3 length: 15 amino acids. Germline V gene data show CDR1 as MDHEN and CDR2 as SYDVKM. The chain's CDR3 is CASKESGSTNEKLFF. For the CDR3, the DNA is TGTGCCAGCAAAGAGAGTGGCAGTACTAATGAAAAACTGTTTTTT.

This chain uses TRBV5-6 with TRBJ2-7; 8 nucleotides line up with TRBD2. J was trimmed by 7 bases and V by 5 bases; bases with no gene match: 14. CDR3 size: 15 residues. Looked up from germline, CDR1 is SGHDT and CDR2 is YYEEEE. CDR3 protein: CASSSGTTSWREQYF. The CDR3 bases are TGTGCCAGCAGTAGCGGGACTACCTCTTGGCGGGAGCAGTACTTC.

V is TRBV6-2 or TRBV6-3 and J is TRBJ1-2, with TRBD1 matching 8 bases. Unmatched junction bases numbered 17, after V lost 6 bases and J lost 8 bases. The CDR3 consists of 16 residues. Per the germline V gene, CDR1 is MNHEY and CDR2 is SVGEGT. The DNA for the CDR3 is TGTGCCAGCAGCCGTAACTGGGGACAGGATCCAGGCGGCTACACCTTC. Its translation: CASSRNWGQDPGGYTF.

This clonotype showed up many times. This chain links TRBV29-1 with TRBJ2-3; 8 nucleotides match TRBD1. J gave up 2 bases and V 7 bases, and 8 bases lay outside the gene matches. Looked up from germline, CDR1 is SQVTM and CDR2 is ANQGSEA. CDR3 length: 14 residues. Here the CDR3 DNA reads TGCAGCGGTACAGGGGGTGAGGTCACAGATACGCAGTATTTT. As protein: CSGTGGEVTDTQYF.

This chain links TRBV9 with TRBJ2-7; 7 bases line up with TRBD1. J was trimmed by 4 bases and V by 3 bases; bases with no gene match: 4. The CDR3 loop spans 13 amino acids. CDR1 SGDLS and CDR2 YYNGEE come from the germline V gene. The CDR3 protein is CASSGRQGYEQYF. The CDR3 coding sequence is TGTGCCAGCAGCGGTCGACAGGGATACGAGCAGTACTTC.

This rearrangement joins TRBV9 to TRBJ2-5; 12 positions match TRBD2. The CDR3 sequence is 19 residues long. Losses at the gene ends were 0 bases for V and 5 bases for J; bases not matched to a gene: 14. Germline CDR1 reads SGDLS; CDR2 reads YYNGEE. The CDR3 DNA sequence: TGTGCCAGCAGCGTAGATCCCCGTTCTAGCGGGGGGGCCGGCGAGACCCAGTACTTC. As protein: CASSVDPRSSGGAGETQYF.

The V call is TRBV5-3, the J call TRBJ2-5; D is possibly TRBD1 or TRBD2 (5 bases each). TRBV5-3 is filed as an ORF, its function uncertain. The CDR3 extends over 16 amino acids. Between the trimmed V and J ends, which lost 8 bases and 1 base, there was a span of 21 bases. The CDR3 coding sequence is TGTGCCAGCAGCCCTCGTTTAATTGGGGGCCAAGAGACCCAGTACTTC. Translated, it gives CASSPRLIGGQETQYF.

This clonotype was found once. CDR3 amino acids: CASSLPETGGDTDTQYF. Here the CDR3 DNA reads TGTGCCAGCAGCTTACCGGAAACGGGGGGGGACACAGATACGCAGTATTTT. V and J are TRBV7-2 and TRBJ2-3, with 8 bases identical to TRBD2. The CDR3 runs to 17 residues. The germline V gene has CDR1 SGHTA and CDR2 FQGNSA. Trimming cost V 2 bases and J 2 bases; bases outside gene matches: 9.

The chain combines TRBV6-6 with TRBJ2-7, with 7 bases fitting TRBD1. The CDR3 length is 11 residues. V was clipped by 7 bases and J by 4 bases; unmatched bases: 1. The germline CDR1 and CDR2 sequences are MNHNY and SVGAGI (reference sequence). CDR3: CASTTGYEQYF. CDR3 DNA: TGTGCCAGCACGACAGGGTACGAGCAGTACTTC.

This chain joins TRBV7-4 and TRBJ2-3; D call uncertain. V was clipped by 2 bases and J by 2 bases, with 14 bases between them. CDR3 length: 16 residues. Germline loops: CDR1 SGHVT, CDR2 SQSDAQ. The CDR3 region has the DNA TGTGCCAGCAGCTTACCCCGGTGGCAGACCACAGATACGCAGTATTTT. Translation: CASSLPRWQTTDTQYF.